The clone carrying this TCR beta chain was detected a few times. This entry comes from a study of T cell changes during pregnancy in multiple sclerosis. TCRdb keeps only in-frame clones here, not all; method: immunoSEQ multiplex PCR. This repertoire shows 55,000 to 85,000 clones, roughly 91% found once; its top ten account for under 0.35%. The CDR3 length is 17 residues. The germline V and J ends were trimmed by 2 bases and 0 bases, with 16 bases remaining between them. Looked up from germline, CDR1 is MDHEN and CDR2 is SYDVKM. The clonotype comes from a female donor with multiple sclerosis, enrolled in a pregnancy study. This sequence joins TRBV28 and TRBJ1-1; D ambiguous. The sample was CD4+ T cells from peripheral blood mononuclear cells, taken after pregnancy. The CDR3, as DNA: TGTGCCAGCAGTTTAAAAGGACTCCGATCGGTGAACACTGAAGCTTTCTTT. Its translation: CASSLKGLRSVNTEAFF. Full variable domain (outside the CDR3, taken from reference TRBV28 and TRBJ1-1): DVKVTQSSRYLVKRTGEKVFLECVQDMDHENMFWYRQDPGLGLRLIYFSYDVKMKEKGDIPEGYSVSREKKERFSLILESASTNQTSMYLCASSLKGLRSVNTEAFFGQGTRLTVV.